This TCR beta chain was sequenced for a study of vaccination and CD4 T cells after COVID-19. Study-wide findings and caveats: SARS-CoV-2-reactive clonotypes showed a nonsignificant median rise from about 22 to 38. When vaccine-specific clones from convalescent patients were examined, 304 of 307 were spike mono-reactive.

The germline gives CDR1 KGHDR, CDR2 SFDVKD. The CDR3 length is 13 residues. V gave up 10 bases and J gave up 7 bases, with 18 bases separating them. Sequence data for DNA of cultured CD4+ T cells were generated by the Oncomine TCR Beta short-read assay. CD4+ T cells were cultured, and genomic DNA was extracted from them. TCRdb processed the PCR reads anew with MiXCR; each CDR3 protein has one entry. The top ten clones hold more than 12% of a sample with about 14,000 distinct CDR3 sequences, about 51% of them seen once. The sample holds a few counts of this clonotype. Its matching antigen is unknown. The treatment was: roughly 10-day PBMC culture with coronavirus spike peptide pools or control peptides (ViraFEST assay).

This clonotype was sampled from a human donor who had recovered from COVID-19. The chain joins TRBV24-1 to TRBJ1-2, with TRBD1 as a possible D gene (5 bases). Sequencing was performed on CD4+ T cells from blood, cultured in vitro. The CDR3 region has the DNA TGTGCCACTGCTGCGGGGGGGAGTCCTGGCTACACCTTC. It translates to CATAAGGSPGYTF.